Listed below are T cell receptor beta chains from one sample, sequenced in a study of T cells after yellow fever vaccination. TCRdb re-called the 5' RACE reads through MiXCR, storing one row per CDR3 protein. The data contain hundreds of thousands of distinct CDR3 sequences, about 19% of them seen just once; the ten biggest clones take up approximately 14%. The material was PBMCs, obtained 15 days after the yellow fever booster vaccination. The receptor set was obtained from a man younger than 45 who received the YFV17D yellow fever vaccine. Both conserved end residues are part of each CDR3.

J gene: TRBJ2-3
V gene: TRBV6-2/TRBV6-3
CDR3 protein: CASSPMLGSADTQYF

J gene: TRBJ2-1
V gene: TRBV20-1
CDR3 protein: CSARGLASVNEQFF

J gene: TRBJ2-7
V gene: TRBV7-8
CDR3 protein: CASSLVAPGYEQYF

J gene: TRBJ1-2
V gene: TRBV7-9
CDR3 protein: CASSPRTANYGYTF

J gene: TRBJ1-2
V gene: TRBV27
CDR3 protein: CASSLLGQESSLYGYTF

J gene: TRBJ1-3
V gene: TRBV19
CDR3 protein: CASSIIQGRIGNTIYF

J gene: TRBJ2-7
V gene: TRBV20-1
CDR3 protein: CSAPDSYEQYF

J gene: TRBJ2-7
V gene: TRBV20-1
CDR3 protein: CSASLAGAMVDEQYF

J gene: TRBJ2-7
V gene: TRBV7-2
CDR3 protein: CASSWGRTVHEQYF

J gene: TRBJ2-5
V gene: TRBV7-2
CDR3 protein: CASSLFRGSISGETQYF